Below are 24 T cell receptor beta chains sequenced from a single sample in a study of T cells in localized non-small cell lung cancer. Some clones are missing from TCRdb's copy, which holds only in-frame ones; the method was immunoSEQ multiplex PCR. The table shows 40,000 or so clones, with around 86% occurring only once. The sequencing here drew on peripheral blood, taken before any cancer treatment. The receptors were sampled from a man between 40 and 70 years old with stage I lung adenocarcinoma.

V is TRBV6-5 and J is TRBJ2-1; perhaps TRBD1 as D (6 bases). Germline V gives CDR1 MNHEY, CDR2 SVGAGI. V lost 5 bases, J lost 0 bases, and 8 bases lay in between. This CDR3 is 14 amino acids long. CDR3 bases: TGTGCCAGCAGTAGGGGGAGCTCCTACAATGAGCAGTTCTTC. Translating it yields CASSRGSSYNEQFF.

This chain's CDR3 is CASSLLRPNSGGTQYF. CDR3 sequence (DNA): TGTGCCAGCAGCTTACTTCGGCCTAACTCAGGGGGGACCCAGTACTTC. This chain links TRBV7-2 with TRBJ2-5; TRBD1 aligns across 7 bases. The germline gives CDR1 SGHTA, CDR2 FQGNSA. This CDR3 contains 16 residues. V shed 2 bases, J shed 7 bases, and the junction held 13 bases outside the gene matches. The full variable domain, with the rest looked up from reference TRBV7-2 and TRBJ2-5, is GAGVSQSPSNKVTEKGKDVELRCDPISGHTALYWYRQSLGQGLEFLIYFQGNSAPDKSGLPSDRFSAERTGGSVSTLTIQRTQQEDSAVYLCASSLLRPNSGGTQYFGPGTRLLVL.

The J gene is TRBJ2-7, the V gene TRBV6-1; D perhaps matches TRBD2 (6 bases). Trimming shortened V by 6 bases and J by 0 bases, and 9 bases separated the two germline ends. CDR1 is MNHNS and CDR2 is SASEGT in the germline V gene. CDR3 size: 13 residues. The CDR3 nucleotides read TGTGCCAGCAGCGTGGGGGGCTCCTACGAGCAGTACTTC. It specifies CASSVGGSYEQYF.

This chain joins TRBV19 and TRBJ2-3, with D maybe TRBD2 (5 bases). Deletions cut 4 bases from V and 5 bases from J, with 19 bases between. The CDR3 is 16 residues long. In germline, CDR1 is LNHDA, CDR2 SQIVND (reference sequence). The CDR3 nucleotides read TGTGCCAGTAGTAGGGTAGGAGCGGAGCGGCAAGATACGCAGTATTTT. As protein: CASSRVGAERQDTQYF.

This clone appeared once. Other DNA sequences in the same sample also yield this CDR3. CDR3 sequence: CAWGRAYEQYF. The CDR3 coding sequence is TGTGCCTGGGGGAGAGCCTACGAGCAGTACTTC. The rearrangement links TRBV30 to TRBJ2-7; D perhaps matches TRBD2 (5 bases). V shed 5 bases and J shed 2 bases, with 7 bases lying between them. CDR1 is GTSNPN, CDR2 SVGIG, per germline (reference sequence). CDR3 size: 11 residues.

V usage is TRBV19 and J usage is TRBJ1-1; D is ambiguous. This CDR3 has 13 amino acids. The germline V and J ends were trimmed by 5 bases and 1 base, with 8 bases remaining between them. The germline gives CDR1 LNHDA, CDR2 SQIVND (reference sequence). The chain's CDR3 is CASSLWGNTEAFF. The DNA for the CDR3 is TGTGCCAGTAGTCTCTGGGGGAACACTGAAGCTTTCTTT.

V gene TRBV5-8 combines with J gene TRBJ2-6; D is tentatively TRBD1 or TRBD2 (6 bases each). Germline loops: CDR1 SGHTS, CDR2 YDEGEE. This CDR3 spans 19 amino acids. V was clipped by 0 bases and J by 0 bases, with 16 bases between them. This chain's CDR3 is CASSLVRGPALSGANVLTF. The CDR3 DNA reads TGTGCCAGCAGCTTGGTCCGGGGGCCCGCTCTCTCTGGGGCCAACGTCCTGACTTTC.

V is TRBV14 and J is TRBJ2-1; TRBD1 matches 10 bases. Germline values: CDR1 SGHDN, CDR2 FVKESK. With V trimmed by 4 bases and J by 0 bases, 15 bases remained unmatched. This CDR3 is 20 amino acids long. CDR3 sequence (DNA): TGTGCCAGCAGCCCTGAGTCCGGGACAGGGGCGCCCTACTCCTACAATGAGCAGTTCTTC. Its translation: CASSPESGTGAPYSYNEQFF.

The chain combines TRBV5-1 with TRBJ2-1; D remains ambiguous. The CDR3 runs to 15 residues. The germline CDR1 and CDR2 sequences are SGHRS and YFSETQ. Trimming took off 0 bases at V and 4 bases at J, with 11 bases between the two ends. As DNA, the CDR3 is TGCGCCAGCAGCTTGGAGGGTACTCAATACAATGAGCAGTTCTTC. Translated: CASSLEGTQYNEQFF. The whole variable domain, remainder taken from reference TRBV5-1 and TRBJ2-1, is KAGVTQTPRYLIKTRGQQVTLSCSPISGHRSVSWYQQTPGQGLQFLFEYFSETQRNKGNFPGRFSGRQFSNSRSEMNVSTLELGDSALYLCASSLEGTQYNEQFFGPGTRLTVL.

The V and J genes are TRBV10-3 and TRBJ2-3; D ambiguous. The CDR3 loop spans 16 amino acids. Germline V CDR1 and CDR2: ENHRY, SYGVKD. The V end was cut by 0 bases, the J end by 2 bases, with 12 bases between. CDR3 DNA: TGTGCCATCAGTGAGTCGAGAGACTCGAACACAGATACGCAGTATTTT. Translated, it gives CAISESRDSNTDTQYF.

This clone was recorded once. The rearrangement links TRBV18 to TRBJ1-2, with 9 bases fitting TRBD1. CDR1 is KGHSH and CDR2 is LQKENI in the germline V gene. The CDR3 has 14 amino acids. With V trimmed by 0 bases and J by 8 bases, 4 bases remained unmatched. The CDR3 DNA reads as TGTGCCAGCTCACCACCGTGGGACAGGGAAGGCTACACCTTC. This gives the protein CASSPPWDREGYTF.

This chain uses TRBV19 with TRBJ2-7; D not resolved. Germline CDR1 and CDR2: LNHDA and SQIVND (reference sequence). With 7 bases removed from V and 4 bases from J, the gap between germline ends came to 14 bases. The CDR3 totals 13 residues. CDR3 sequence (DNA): TGTGCCAGTACCGCGACGGGTGGGTACGAGCAGTACTTC. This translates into CASTATGGYEQYF.

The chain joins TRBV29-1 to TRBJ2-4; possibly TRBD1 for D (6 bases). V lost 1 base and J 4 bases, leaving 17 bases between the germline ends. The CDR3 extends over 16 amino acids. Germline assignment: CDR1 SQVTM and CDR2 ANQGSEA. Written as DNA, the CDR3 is TGCAGCGTTGAAGCTCCCGAACAGGGTACAAAAAACATTCAGTACTTC. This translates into CSVEAPEQGTKNIQYF.

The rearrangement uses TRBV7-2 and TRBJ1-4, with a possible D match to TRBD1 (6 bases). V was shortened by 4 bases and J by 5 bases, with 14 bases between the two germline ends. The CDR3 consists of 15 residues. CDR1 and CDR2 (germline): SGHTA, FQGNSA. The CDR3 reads CASSSQGLGNEKLFF. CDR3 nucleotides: TGTGCCAGCAGCTCGCAGGGGTTGGGGAATGAAAAACTGTTTTTT.

Here the CDR3 reads CASSLWDGANYGYTF. The DNA of the CDR3 is TGTGCCAGCAGCCTCTGGGATGGAGCTAACTATGGCTACACCTTC. The chain links TRBV9 to TRBJ1-2; no reliable D call. V was clipped by 4 bases and J by 0 bases, with 13 bases between them. The length of the CDR3 is 15 residues. Germline loops: CDR1 SGDLS, CDR2 YYNGEE.

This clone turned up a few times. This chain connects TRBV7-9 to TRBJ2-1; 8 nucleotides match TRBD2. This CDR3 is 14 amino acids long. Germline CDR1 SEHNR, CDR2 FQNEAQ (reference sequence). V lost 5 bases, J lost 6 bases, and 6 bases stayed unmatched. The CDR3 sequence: CASSPWTSLNEQFF. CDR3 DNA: TGTGCCAGCAGCCCCTGGACTAGCCTCAATGAGCAGTTCTTC.

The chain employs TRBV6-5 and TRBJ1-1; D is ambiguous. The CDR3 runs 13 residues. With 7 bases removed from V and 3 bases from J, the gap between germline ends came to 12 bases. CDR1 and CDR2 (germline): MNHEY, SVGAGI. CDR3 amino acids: CASKNRQDTEAFF. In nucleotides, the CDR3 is TGTGCCAGCAAGAATAGGCAGGACACTGAAGCTTTCTTT.

The CDR3 loop reads CAWTGLAGADTQYF. The CDR3 region has the DNA TGTGCCTGGACGGGACTAGCGGGAGCAGATACGCAGTATTTT. The rearrangement links TRBV30 to TRBJ2-3; 14 bases map to TRBD2. V dropped 4 bases and J dropped 4; count of bases not matched to a gene: 1. Germline V lookup: CDR1 GTSNPN, CDR2 SVGIG (reference sequence). The CDR3 runs to 14 residues.

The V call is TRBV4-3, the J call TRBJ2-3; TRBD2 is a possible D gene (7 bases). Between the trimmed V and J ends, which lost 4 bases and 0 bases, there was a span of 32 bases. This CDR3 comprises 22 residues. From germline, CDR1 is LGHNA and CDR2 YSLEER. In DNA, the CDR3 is TGCGCCAGCAGCCTTAAGGGGGGGGCCAGGGCTCGAAGGGCCCTAAGCACAGATACGCAGTATTTT. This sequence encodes CASSLKGGARARRALSTDTQYF.

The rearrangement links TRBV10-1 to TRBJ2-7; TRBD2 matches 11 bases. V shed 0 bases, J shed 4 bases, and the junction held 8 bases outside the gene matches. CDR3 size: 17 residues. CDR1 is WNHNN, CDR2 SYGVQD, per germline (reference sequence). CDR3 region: CASSESIAGGPGYEQYF. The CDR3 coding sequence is TGCGCCAGCAGTGAGTCGATAGCGGGAGGGCCGGGGTACGAGCAGTACTTC.

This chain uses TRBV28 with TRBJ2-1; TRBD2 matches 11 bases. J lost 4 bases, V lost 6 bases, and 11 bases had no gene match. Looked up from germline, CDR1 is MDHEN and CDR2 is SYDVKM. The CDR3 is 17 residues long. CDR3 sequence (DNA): TGTGCCAGCAGCTCTAACCTAGCGGGAGGCCCATACAATGAGCAGTTCTTC. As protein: CASSSNLAGGPYNEQFF.

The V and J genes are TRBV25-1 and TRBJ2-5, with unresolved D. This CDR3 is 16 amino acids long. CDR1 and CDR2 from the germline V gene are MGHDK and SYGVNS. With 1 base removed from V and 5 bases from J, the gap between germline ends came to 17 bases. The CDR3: CASSEFQSDLGETQYF. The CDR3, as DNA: TGTGCCAGCAGTGAATTTCAGTCAGACCTTGGGGAGACCCAGTACTTC.

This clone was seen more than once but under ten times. CDR3 amino acids: CASSTQAGIGETQYF. As DNA, the CDR3 is TGTGCCAGCAGTACCCAAGCGGGAATCGGGGAGACCCAGTACTTC. The chain employs TRBV28 and TRBJ2-5; 7 bases map to TRBD2. CDR3 size: 15 residues. V lost 5 bases and J lost 5; bases outside the gene matches: 11. Looked up from germline, CDR1 is MDHEN and CDR2 is SYDVKM.

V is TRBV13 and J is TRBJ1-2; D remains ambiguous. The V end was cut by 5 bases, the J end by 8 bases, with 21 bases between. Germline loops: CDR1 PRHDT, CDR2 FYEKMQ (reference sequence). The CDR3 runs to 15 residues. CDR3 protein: CASSAPGYRSGGYTF. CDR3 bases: TGTGCCAGCAGCGCACCGGGATATCGGTCAGGCGGCTACACCTTC.